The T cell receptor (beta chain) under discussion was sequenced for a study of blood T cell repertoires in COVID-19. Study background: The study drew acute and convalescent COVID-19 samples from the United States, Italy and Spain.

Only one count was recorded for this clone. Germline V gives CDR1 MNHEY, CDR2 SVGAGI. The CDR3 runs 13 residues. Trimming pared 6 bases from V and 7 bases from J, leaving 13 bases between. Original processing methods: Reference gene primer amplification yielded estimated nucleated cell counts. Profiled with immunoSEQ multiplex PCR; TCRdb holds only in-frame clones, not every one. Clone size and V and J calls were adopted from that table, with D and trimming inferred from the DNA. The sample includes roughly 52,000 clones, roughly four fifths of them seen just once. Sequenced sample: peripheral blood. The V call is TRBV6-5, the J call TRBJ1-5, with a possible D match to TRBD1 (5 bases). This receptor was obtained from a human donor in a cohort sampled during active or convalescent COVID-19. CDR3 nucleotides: TGTGCCAGCAGAGGGTGGGGGGGACAGCCCCAGCATTTT. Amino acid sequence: CASRGWGGQPQHF.